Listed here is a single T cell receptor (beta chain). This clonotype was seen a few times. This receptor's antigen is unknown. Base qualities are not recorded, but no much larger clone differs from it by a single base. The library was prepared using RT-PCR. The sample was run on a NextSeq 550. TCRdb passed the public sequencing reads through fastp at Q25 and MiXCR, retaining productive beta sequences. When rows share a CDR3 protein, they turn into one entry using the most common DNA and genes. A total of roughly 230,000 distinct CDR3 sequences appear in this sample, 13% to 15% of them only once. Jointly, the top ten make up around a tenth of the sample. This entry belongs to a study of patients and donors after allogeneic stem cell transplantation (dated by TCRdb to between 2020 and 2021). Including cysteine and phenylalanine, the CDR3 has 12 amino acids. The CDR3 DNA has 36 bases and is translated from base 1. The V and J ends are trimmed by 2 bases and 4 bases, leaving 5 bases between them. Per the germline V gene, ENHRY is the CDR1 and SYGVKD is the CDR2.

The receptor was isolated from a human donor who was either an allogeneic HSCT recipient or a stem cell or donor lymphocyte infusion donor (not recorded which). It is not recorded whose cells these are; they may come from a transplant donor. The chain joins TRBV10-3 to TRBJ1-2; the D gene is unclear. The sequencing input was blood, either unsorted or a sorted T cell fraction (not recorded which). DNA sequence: TGTGCCATCAGTGAGGGCAGCTATGGCTACACCTTC. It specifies CAISEGSYGYTF.